One sample yielded the 27 T cell receptor beta chains listed below, sequenced in a study of response to subunit inactivated influenza vaccine. Each CDR3 protein gets one entry after TCRdb re-called the RT-PCR reads with MiXCR. The sample yields fewer than 250,000 distinct CDR3 sequences, approximately 15% seen once. The sample here was CD8+ T cells sorted from PBMCs, taken 5 to 6 days after vaccination. The receptors shown here come from a man in his fifties or sixties who received an inactivated influenza vaccine.

V gene TRBV7-9 combines with J gene TRBJ2-1; TRBD1 agrees at 11 bases. This CDR3 spans 16 amino acids. Trimming cost V 4 bases and J 6 bases; bases outside gene matches: 8. The germline gives CDR1 SEHNR, CDR2 FQNEAQ (reference sequence). The CDR3 sequence: CASSWTGGEVGNEQFF. For the CDR3, the DNA is TGTGCCAGCAGCTGGACAGGGGGCGAAGTCGGCAATGAGCAGTTCTTC.

V gene TRBV3-1 combines with J gene TRBJ2-1; 10 bases are a match to TRBD1. V trimming: 3 bases; J trimming: 11 bases; junction bases outside the gene matches: 13. CDR3 length: 16 residues. The germline CDR1 and CDR2 sequences are LGHDT and YNNKEL (reference sequence). CDR3 sequence reads: CASSQASGTGALKQFF. The CDR3 nucleotides are TGTGCCAGCAGCCAGGCCTCCGGGACAGGGGCTTTAAAGCAGTTCTTC.

This clonotype showed up many times. J is TRBJ2-1 and V is TRBV6-1, with 11 bases aligning to TRBD1. Germline V lookup: CDR1 MNHNS, CDR2 SASEGT. Germline trimming cut 6 bases from V and 4 bases from J; bases unmatched to any gene: 5. This CDR3 region has 15 residues. This chain's CDR3 is CASSPGQGVYNEQFF. CDR3 DNA sequence: TGTGCCAGCAGCCCGGGACAGGGGGTGTACAATGAGCAGTTCTTC.

This clonotype showed up just a few times. This sequence joins TRBV19 and TRBJ1-5; TRBD1 aligns across 7 bases. Looked up from germline, CDR1 is LNHDA and CDR2 is SQIVND (reference sequence). The CDR3 extends over 15 amino acids. The ends lost 5 bases at V and 0 bases at J; junction bases unmatched: 4. For the CDR3, the DNA is TGTGCCAGTAGTTTACAGGGGTATAGCAATCAGCCCCAGCATTTT. It is translated as CASSLQGYSNQPQHF.

The chain joins TRBV25-1 to TRBJ2-2, with D hard to call. Trimming removed 7 bases at V and 7 bases at J, with 7 bases between. From germline, CDR1 is MGHDK and CDR2 SYGVNS. CDR3 length: 11 amino acids. This CDR3 reads CASTSGGELFF. CDR3 DNA: TGTGCCAGCACCAGTGGCGGGGAGCTGTTTTTT.

The chain carries TRBV20-1 and TRBJ1-1; possible D gene TRBD1, 6 bases. Germline V gene lookup returns CDR1 DFQATT and CDR2 SNEGSKA (reference sequence). V was cut by 0 bases and J by 5 bases, with 10 bases left in between. This CDR3 has 13 amino acids. The chain's CDR3 is CSARERGSTEAFF. The CDR3 DNA is TGCAGTGCTAGAGAGAGGGGGAGTACTGAAGCTTTCTTT.

V and J are TRBV27 and TRBJ2-7, with 12 bases matching TRBD1. With V trimmed by 6 bases and J by 5 bases, 5 bases remained unmatched. Germline loops: CDR1 MNHEY, CDR2 SMNVEV (reference sequence). The CDR3 runs to 14 residues. Here the CDR3 DNA reads TGTGCCAGCAGGGGACAGGGGGCTTTACACGAGCAGTACTTC. Amino acids: CASRGQGALHEQYF.

This clonotype showed up just a few times. The V call is TRBV10-2, the J call TRBJ2-1, with D possibly being TRBD2 (5 bases). Germline CDR1 is WSHSY and CDR2 is SAAADI. V was trimmed by 2 bases and J by 5 bases, leaving 10 bases between them. CDR3 length: 14 residues. The CDR3 DNA reads as TGCGCCAGCAGTGAGACTACCGGGAACAATGAGCAGTTCTTC. Translating it yields CASSETTGNNEQFF.

This clonotype was observed at least ten times. V gene TRBV7-9 combines with J gene TRBJ1-1; D gene ambiguous. V lost 3 bases and J 1 base, leaving 3 bases between the germline ends. CDR3 length equals 12 residues. Germline V gene sequence: CDR1 SEHNR, CDR2 FQNEAQ (reference sequence). In DNA, the CDR3 is TGTGCCAGCAGCTTTGGGAACACTGAAGCTTTCTTT. This translates into CASSFGNTEAFF.

The chain recombines TRBV28 with TRBJ2-7; TRBD1 aligns across 7 bases. The CDR3 extends over 13 amino acids. Germline V lookup: CDR1 MDHEN, CDR2 SYDVKM. V lost 2 bases and J lost 6; bases outside the gene matches: 4. The CDR3 loop reads CASSLRDSREQYF. The CDR3 DNA follows: TGTGCCAGCAGTTTACGGGACAGCCGCGAGCAGTACTTC.

This clonotype has only a few counts. The chain links TRBV20-1 to TRBJ1-5; 7 bases align to TRBD1. V lost 0 bases, J lost 6 bases, and 11 bases stayed unmatched. Germline V gene sequence: CDR1 DFQATT, CDR2 SNEGSKA (reference sequence). This CDR3 spans 16 amino acids. As DNA, the CDR3 is TGCAGTGCTAGAGACCAAGACAGGGAAGGCTTTCAGCCCCAGCATTTT. Residues: CSARDQDREGFQPQHF.

This clonotype occurred many times. This chain links TRBV12-3 or TRBV12-4 with TRBJ2-7; 8 bases line up with TRBD2. V lost 4 bases and J lost 5; bases outside the gene matches: 7. The CDR3 contains 14 residues. The DNA of the CDR3 is TGTGCCAGCAGTTCGGGGGGGGAATGGCACGAGCAGTACTTC. This codes for CASSSGGEWHEQYF.

There are a few counts of this clonotype. The chain has TRBV4-1 and TRBJ1-2, with D uncertain. Trimming removed 2 bases at V and 2 bases at J, with 9 bases between. The CDR3 contains 14 residues. From germline, CDR1 is MGHRA and CDR2 YSYEKL. The DNA of the CDR3 is TGCGCCAGCAGCCAAATTAGCGAAAACTATGGCTACACCTTC. Translated, it gives CASSQISENYGYTF.

This clonotype has just a few counts. The CDR3 spells CASSRLHRDRGIHEQYF. The CDR3 DNA is TGTGCCAGCAGTAGACTCCACCGGGACAGGGGTATCCACGAGCAGTACTTC. V usage is TRBV27 and J usage is TRBJ2-7, with 10 positions matching TRBD1. The germline V gene encodes CDR1 MNHEY and CDR2 SMNVEV (reference sequence). The CDR3 consists of 17 residues. The ends lost 5 bases at V and 5 bases at J; junction bases unmatched: 15.

This clonotype was counted only a few times. The genes are TRBV7-6 and TRBJ2-1, with a possible D match to TRBD2 (7 bases). CDR1 SGHVS and CDR2 FNYEAQ come from the germline V gene. The CDR3 spans 16 residues. V lost 1 base and J 6 bases, leaving 16 bases between the germline ends. The CDR3 protein is CASSLDGAGAINEQFF. CDR3 DNA: TGTGCCAGCAGCTTAGATGGGGCGGGGGCCATCAATGAGCAGTTCTTC.

The chain combines TRBV9 with TRBJ2-2; no clear D gene. Between the trimmed V and J ends, which lost 6 bases and 0 bases, there was a span of 15 bases. Germline CDR1 and CDR2: SGDLS and YYNGEE. The CDR3 runs to 16 residues. CDR3 residues: CASTLSGQTNTGELFF. CDR3 nucleotide sequence: TGTGCCAGCACGCTCTCTGGGCAAACGAACACCGGGGAGCTGTTTTTT.

The gene calls are TRBV12-3 or TRBV12-4 and TRBJ2-7; D possibly corresponds to TRBD1 (5 bases). V was clipped by 11 bases and J by 7 bases, with 18 bases between them. The CDR3 spans 12 residues. The CDR3 sequence is CASQGRGNEQYF. CDR3 bases: TGTGCCTCCCAGGGAAGGGGCAATGAGCAGTACTTC.

The chain employs TRBV20-1 and TRBJ2-7; D is perhaps TRBD2 (5 bases). From germline, CDR1 is DFQATT and CDR2 SNEGSKA (reference sequence). The germline V and J ends were trimmed by 3 bases and 5 bases, with 20 bases remaining between them. This CDR3 comprises 15 residues. The CDR3 sequence is CSASFSATRADEQYF. CDR3 DNA: TGCAGTGCTAGTTTTTCGGCTACTAGGGCCGACGAGCAGTACTTC.

V gene TRBV7-8 combines with J gene TRBJ2-1, with no clear D. The CDR3 is 13 residues long. In germline, CDR1 is SGHVS, CDR2 FQNEAQ. V lost 1 base to trimming and J lost 4 bases, with 5 bases between them. CDR3 amino acids: CASSLEHYNEQFF. In DNA form, the CDR3 reads TGTGCCAGCAGCTTAGAGCATTACAATGAGCAGTTCTTC.

In this sample, this clonotype turned up a few times. The chain uses TRBV24-1 and TRBJ2-5; tentatively, D is TRBD1 (5 bases). Per the germline V gene, CDR1 is KGHDR and CDR2 is SFDVKD. The CDR3 extends over 12 amino acids. The germline V and J ends were trimmed by 6 bases and 5 bases, with 9 bases remaining between them. CDR3 sequence: CATSSQEETQYF. The CDR3 bases are TGTGCCACCAGTTCACAGGAGGAGACCCAGTACTTC.

Comments on this clonotype: A junction boundary mismatches the germline segment, possibly from a read error. CDR3 coding DNA: TGCTGTGCTAGAGGGTATGCGGACAGGGATTTTTACGAGCAGTACTTC. This sequence encodes CCARGYADRDFYEQYF. The rearrangement joins TRBV20-1 to TRBJ2-7, with TRBD1 matching over 8 bases. Per the germline V gene, CDR1 is DFQATT and CDR2 is SNEGSKA (reference sequence). The CDR3 runs 16 residues.

This clonotype was found many times. The J gene is TRBJ2-2, the V gene TRBV12-3 or TRBV12-4, with no clear D. The V and J ends lost 2 bases and 6 bases respectively, with 7 bases between them. There are 13 residues in the CDR3. The CDR3 reads CASSLSVAGELFF. The CDR3 bases are TGTGCCAGCAGTTTATCGGTGGCCGGGGAGCTGTTTTTT.

This chain uses TRBV7-2 with TRBJ1-4; possible D gene TRBD1, 5 bases. Per the germline V gene, CDR1 is SGHTA and CDR2 is FQGNSA. The CDR3 is 14 amino acids. Trimming cost V 1 base and J 2 bases, with 5 bases left between them. CDR3 bases: TGTGCCAGCAGCTTAGGGGGGACTAATGAAAAACTGTTTTTT. Translating it yields CASSLGGTNEKLFF.

This CDR3 is CATSDPDRGGTGELFF. The CDR3, as DNA: TGTGCCACCAGTGACCCAGACAGGGGCGGCACCGGGGAGCTGTTTTTT. This chain uses TRBV24-1 with TRBJ2-2; 8 nucleotides agree with TRBD1. Germline V gene data show CDR1 as KGHDR and CDR2 as SFDVKD. J gave up 4 bases and V 4 bases, and 7 bases lay outside the gene matches. The CDR3 consists of 16 residues.

The genes are TRBV11-2 and TRBJ2-7; TRBD2 matches 9 bases. V was clipped by 3 bases and J by 3 bases; unmatched bases: 18. The CDR3 extends over 19 amino acids. Germline assignment: CDR1 SGHAT and CDR2 FQNNGV. The CDR3 nucleotides are TGTGCCAGCAGCTTTATAGCGGGAGAGTTGATGGGGGAAGGCTACGAGCAGTACTTC. Its protein is CASSFIAGELMGEGYEQYF.

This clonotype showed up many times. The CDR3 region has the DNA TGTGCCAGCAGCCCCACTAGCAATGAGCAGTTCTTC. Its protein is CASSPTSNEQFF. The J gene is TRBJ2-1, the V gene TRBV11-2, with TRBD2 as a possible D gene (5 bases). This CDR3 region has 12 residues. CDR1 and CDR2 from the germline V gene are SGHAT and FQNNGV. Trimming shortened V by 5 bases and J by 6 bases, and 8 bases separated the two germline ends.

The chain has TRBV6-5 and TRBJ2-1; the D gene is possibly TRBD2 (5 bases). The V gene lost 4 bases and the J gene lost 10 bases, with 14 bases spanning the gap. This CDR3 has 13 amino acids. The germline V gene encodes CDR1 MNHEY and CDR2 SVGAGI. CDR3 region: CASSSAVPGEQFF. The CDR3 DNA reads TGTGCCAGCAGTTCGGCTGTCCCGGGGGAGCAGTTCTTC.